The 9 T cell receptor beta chains given below trace back to one sample, sequenced in a study of blood T cells in healthy people across ages. Through a sample-barcoded 5' primer and a J-beta primer mix, a second PCR was run for roughly 7 to 11 cycles. TCRdb itself ran the 5' RACE reads through MiXCR, one entry per CDR3 protein. Of 1.5 million to 2 million distinct CDR3 sequences listed, about 50% are singletons. The source material was blood. All receptors come from a woman in her thirties or forties in good health.

The rearrangement joins TRBV28 to TRBJ2-7, with D possibly being TRBD1 or TRBD2 (6 bases each). TRBJ2-5 matches the DNA end more closely, so the J call is doubtful. Per germline, CDR1 MDHEN and CDR2 SYDVKM. This CDR3 region has 18 residues. The CDR3 nucleotides read TGTGCCAGCAGTTTTGATTCATGGACTCGCGGGACAAAAGAGACCCAGTACTTC. Protein sequence: CASSFDSWTRGTKETQYF.

The J gene is TRBJ2-5, the V gene TRBV21-1; TRBD1, the D gene given by the table, was not confirmed from the DNA. TRBV21-1 is a recognized pseudogene. This CDR3 is 15 amino acids long. CDR3 protein: CAKPPGQGASQTQYF. The CDR3 DNA reads TGTGCCAAACCACCTGGACAGGGGGCCTCCCAGACCCAGTACTTC.

In nucleotides, the CDR3 is TGTGCCAGCAGCTTAGCGTTTGGGACAGGCTACGAGCAGTACTTC. Amino acid sequence: CASSLAFGTGYEQYF. The chain joins TRBV7-2 to TRBJ2-7; the match to TRBD1 covers 8 bases. CDR1 is SGHTA, CDR2 FQGNSA, per germline. The CDR3 covers 15 residues. With V trimmed by 0 bases and J by 3 bases, 4 bases remained unmatched.

This clonotype was picked up a small number of times. The V call is TRBV5-6, the J call TRBJ1-2; 9 bases are a match to TRBD1. Germline assignment: CDR1 SGHDT and CDR2 YYEEEE. V shed 3 bases and J 6 bases; nucleotides not matched to a gene: 3. The length of the CDR3 is 13 residues. CDR3 in DNA: TGTGCCAGCAGCTGGACAGGGGAACATGGCTACACCTTC. This codes for CASSWTGEHGYTF.

This sequence joins TRBV28 and TRBJ1-2; D is uncertain. Germline CDR1 MDHEN, CDR2 SYDVKM. V dropped 4 bases and J dropped 1 base, with 10 bases sitting between them. The CDR3 runs to 14 residues. The CDR3 coding sequence is TGTGCCAGCAGTTCACAGTCGCATAACTATGGCTACACCTTC. It is translated as CASSSQSHNYGYTF.

This chain uses TRBV12-3 or TRBV12-4 with TRBJ2-1, with 7 bases identical to TRBD2. Trimming removed 4 bases from V and 6 bases from J; junction bases left unmatched: 9. The CDR3 runs 15 residues. The CDR3 DNA is TGTGCCAGCAGTTATCGTAGCGGGCGGGCCAATGAGCAGTTCTTC. It translates to CASSYRSGRANEQFF.

A note on this clonotype: An end of the junction differs from the germline gene, which may be a read error. The V and J genes are TRBV7-2 and TRBJ1-6; D is unresolved. This CDR3 region has 14 residues. Germline V gene data show CDR1 as SGHTA and CDR2 as FQGNSA. CDR3 DNA sequence: TGTGCCAGCAGCTTAAGGGCAGTGAATTCACTCCTCCACTTT. It is translated as CASSLRAVNSLLHF.

This clonotype was counted a few times. J is TRBJ1-2 and V is TRBV28; D is undetermined. V was clipped by 6 bases and J by 6 bases, with 23 bases between them. This CDR3 region has 16 residues. The germline CDR1 and CDR2 sequences are MDHEN and SYDVKM. Here the CDR3 DNA reads TGTGCCAGCAGCCCTGGTGGACCCGACAACTGGGATGGCTACACCTTC. It translates to CASSPGGPDNWDGYTF.

The chain links TRBV5-1 to TRBJ2-5, with a tentative D call TRBD2 (5 bases). The CDR3 totals 15 residues. Germline V CDR1 and CDR2: SGHRS, YFSETQ. V shed 1 base and J shed 2 bases, with 12 bases lying between them. The CDR3 spells CASSLLGDKQETQYF. The CDR3 bases are TGCGCCAGCAGCTTGCTCGGGGATAAACAAGAGACCCAGTACTTC.